This TCR beta chain was sequenced in a study of T cells in Graves' hyperthyroidism and ophthalmopathy. The source material, RNA transcripts, was used to amplify TCR beta CDR3 regions. A set of HTBI primers served as the primers for a first-round RT-PCR of the TCR CDR3. MiXCR, run by TCRdb on the multiplex PCR reads, gives a single entry per CDR3 protein. The sample carries around 300,000 distinct CDR3 sequences, 10% to 15% recorded once. This clonotype has at least ten counts. Sequenced material: blood. This clonotype originated in a woman aged 25 to 39 with Graves' hyperthyroidism that later progressed to Graves' ophthalmopathy.

The CDR3 nucleotides are TGTGCCAGCGGACACTTCACTGAAGCTTTCTTT. Its protein product is CASGHFTEAFF. The rearrangement uses TRBV6-2 or TRBV6-3 and TRBJ1-1; D may be TRBD1 (5 bases). The germline CDR1 and CDR2 sequences are MNHEY and SVGEGT. Between the trimmed V and J ends, which lost 8 bases and 4 bases, there was a span of 8 bases. The CDR3 has 11 residues.